This T cell receptor (beta chain) was recovered during a study of read filtering for tumor transcriptome and immune sequencing. The sample holds many counts of this clonotype. The germline V gene encodes CDR1 MNHEY and CDR2 SMNVEV (reference sequence). Trimming left V 0 bases short and J 1 base short, with 6 bases between. The CDR3 is 14 residues long. Molecular barcoded adaptors covering alpha/delta and beta/gamma chains were used on about 0.4 ug RNA. TCRdb redid the calling of the reads with MiXCR, one entry per CDR3 protein. Of 20,000 to 30,000 distinct CDR3 sequences in the sample, 20% to 25% were seen once.

The TCR originated in a donor aged 40 or older with multiple myeloma. Sample: a population of CD138-negative cells sorted from bone marrow. J is TRBJ1-1 and V is TRBV27; D is unclear. The CDR3 spells CASSLSGGNTEAFF. The CDR3 coding sequence is TGTGCCAGCAGTTTATCGGGTGGGAACACTGAAGCTTTCTTT.